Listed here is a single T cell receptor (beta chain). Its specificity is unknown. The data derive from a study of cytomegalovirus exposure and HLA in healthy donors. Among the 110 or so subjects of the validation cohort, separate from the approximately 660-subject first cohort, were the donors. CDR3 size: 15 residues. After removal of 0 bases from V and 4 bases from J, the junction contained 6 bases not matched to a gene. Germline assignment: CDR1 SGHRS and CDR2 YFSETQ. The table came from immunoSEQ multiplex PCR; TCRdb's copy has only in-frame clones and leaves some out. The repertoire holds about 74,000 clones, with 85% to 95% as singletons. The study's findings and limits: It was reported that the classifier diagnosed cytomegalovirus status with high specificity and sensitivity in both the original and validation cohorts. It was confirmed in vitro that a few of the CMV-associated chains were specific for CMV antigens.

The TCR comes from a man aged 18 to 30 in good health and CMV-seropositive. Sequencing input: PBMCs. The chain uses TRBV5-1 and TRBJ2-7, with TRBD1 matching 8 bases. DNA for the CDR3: TGCGCCAGCAGCTTGGTGGGACAGGTACCATACGAGCAGTACTTC. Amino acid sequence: CASSLVGQVPYEQYF.